The clone carrying this T cell receptor beta chain was recorded once. What it binds is not known. TCRdb's table, derived via immunoSEQ multiplex PCR, lists solely in-frame clones and lacks some. The data show hundreds of thousands of clones, 75% to 95% seen once. Germline V gene data show CDR1 as LGHNA and CDR2 as YSLEER. The trim removed 3 bases at V and 7 bases at J, leaving 6 bases unmatched. CDR3 length: 15 residues. These data originate in a study of Ad26.COV2.S vaccination and SARS-CoV-2 variants. The treatment was: around 19 received Ad26.COV2.S at low or high dose, single or two shots; roughly five received placebo; per-sample allocation not given. Day 63 after the first injection of vaccine or placebo was the sampling time. Study conclusions and caveats: It was reported that spike-specific CD8+ and CD4+ T cell responses were substantially broad after vaccination.

This material consisted of peripheral blood, taken in a trial of Ad26.COV2.S vaccine versus placebo. The TCR originated in a person between 18 and 65 years old who received the Ad26.COV2.S COVID-19 vaccine or a placebo. This chain joins TRBV4-3 and TRBJ2-1; 10 nucleotides agree with TRBD2. CDR3 region: CASSQFSLAGNEQFF. The CDR3 DNA sequence: TGCGCCAGCAGCCAGTTTTCACTAGCGGGAAATGAGCAGTTCTTC.